One sample yielded the 19 T cell receptor beta chains listed below, sequenced in a study of blood T cells in healthy people across ages. A second about 6 to 12 cycle PCR used barcoded and J-beta primers. TCRdb redid the calling of the 5' RACE reads with MiXCR, one entry per CDR3 protein. Among 1.8 million or so distinct CDR3 sequences, approximately 39% were seen once, and the ten largest hold roughly 24%. Input material: blood. These receptors all come from a human donor in good health.

The V gene is TRBV5-6, the J gene TRBJ1-6; tentatively, D is TRBD1 (6 bases). The CDR3 consists of 14 residues. The V and J ends lost 4 bases and 9 bases respectively, with 14 bases between them. Germline-derived CDR1 and CDR2 are SGHDT and YYEEEE. CDR3 amino acids: CASSPDRRGSPLHF. In DNA, the CDR3 is TGTGCCAGCAGCCCGGACAGAAGGGGTTCACCCCTCCACTTT.

This sequence joins TRBV2 and TRBJ1-5, with TRBD1 as a possible D gene (6 bases). The CDR3 contains 14 residues. Germline V lookup: CDR1 SNHLY, CDR2 FYNNEI. V was pared by 6 bases and J by 0 bases, with 9 bases between. In DNA, the CDR3 is TGTGCCAGCAGACAGGGTCCTAGCAATCAGCCCCAGCATTTT. It yields the protein CASRQGPSNQPQHF. The entire variable domain, with the rest obtained from reference TRBV2 and TRBJ1-5, is as follows: EPEVTQTPSHQVTQMGQEVILRCVPISNHLYFYWYRQILGQKVEFLVSFYNNEISEKSEIFDDQFSVERPDGSNFTLKIRSTKLEDSAMYFCASRQGPSNQPQHFGDGTRLSIL.

This clonotype appeared many times. The V call is TRBV10-3, the J call TRBJ2-7; 12 nucleotides agree with TRBD2. The V gene end was trimmed by 6 bases and the J gene end by 4 bases; junction bases not matched to a gene: 7. There are 15 residues in the CDR3. Germline CDR1 and CDR2: ENHRY and SYGVKD. DNA for the CDR3: TGTGCCATCAGCGACCTAGCGGGGGGGCGATACGAGCAGTACTTC. It is translated as CAISDLAGGRYEQYF.

This clonotype was recorded a few times. This sequence joins TRBV5-6 and TRBJ2-6; D ambiguous. Germline CDR1 reads SGHDT; CDR2 reads YYEEEE. This CDR3 is built from 17 residues. V was pared by 5 bases and J by 0 bases, with 15 bases between. The CDR3 region has the DNA TGTGCCAGCAGTTCTCAGCTTCAAGTCTCTGGGGCCAACGTCCTGACTTTC. Residues: CASSSQLQVSGANVLTF.

The genes are TRBV12-3 or TRBV12-4 and TRBJ1-5, with 7 bases that match TRBD1. The CDR3 consists of 14 residues. V dropped 4 bases and J dropped 3; count of bases not matched to a gene: 3. As DNA, the CDR3 is TGTGCCAGCAGTTCGGACAGGCTCAATCAGCCCCAGCATTTT. Its translation is CASSSDRLNQPQHF.

This clonotype was found a few times. This chain connects TRBV20-1 to TRBJ2-5, with 13 bases that match TRBD2. This CDR3 region has 14 residues. V was pared by 1 base and J by 13 bases, with 9 bases of the junction left unmatched. Looked up from germline, CDR1 is DFQATT and CDR2 is SNEGSKA (reference sequence). The CDR3: CSARGQTSGGSRYF. CDR3 sequence (DNA): TGCAGTGCTAGAGGCCAGACTAGCGGGGGGTCCCGGTACTTC.

J is TRBJ1-6 and V is TRBV4-3; 7 bases are shared with TRBD1. Germline V gene sequence: CDR1 LGHNA, CDR2 YSLEER. V lost 3 bases and J lost 7; bases outside the gene matches: 9. The CDR3 runs 16 residues. CDR3 amino acids: CASSHLLGRGNSPLHF. CDR3 nucleotides: TGCGCCAGCAGCCACCTCCTGGGCAGGGGGAATTCACCCCTCCACTTT.

This clonotype has at least ten counts. The chain employs TRBV7-2 and TRBJ2-3, with 7 bases fitting TRBD1. Looked up from germline, CDR1 is SGHTA and CDR2 is FQGNSA. The CDR3 sequence is 15 residues long. With V trimmed by 2 bases and J by 6 bases, 8 bases remained unmatched. In DNA, the CDR3 is TGTGCCAGCAGCTTAACGGCAGGGGGTCCGGATACGCAGTATTTT. This gives the protein CASSLTAGGPDTQYF.

V usage is TRBV29-1 and J usage is TRBJ2-3; 13 nucleotides agree with TRBD2. V lost 5 bases to trimming and J lost 4 bases; unmatched junction nucleotides: 6. The CDR3 spans 15 residues. Germline V gene data show CDR1 as SQVTM and CDR2 as ANQGSEA. CDR3 DNA: TGCAGCGTTACGGGACTAGCGGGGAGGTCAGATACGCAGTATTTT. It specifies CSVTGLAGRSDTQYF.

A few counts support this clonotype. The rearrangement uses TRBV12-3 or TRBV12-4 and TRBJ1-2; D gene ambiguous. Trimming left V 4 bases short and J 8 bases short, with 11 bases between. This CDR3 has 12 residues. CDR3 sequence: CASSSLQEGYTF. CDR3 DNA sequence: TGTGCCAGCAGTTCTCTCCAGGAAGGCTACACCTTC.

The CDR3 reads CSARGLGGEGANTEAFF. As DNA, the CDR3 is TGCAGTGCTAGAGGCCTAGGGGGGGAGGGGGCGAACACTGAAGCTTTCTTT. This rearrangement joins TRBV20-1 to TRBJ1-1; 7 nucleotides line up with TRBD1. This CDR3 region has 17 residues. Germline V gene lookup returns CDR1 DFQATT and CDR2 SNEGSKA (reference sequence). The trim removed 1 base at V and 1 base at J, leaving 12 bases unmatched.

This clonotype showed up just once. The chain uses TRBV20-1 and TRBJ2-5; no reliable D call. V dropped 5 bases and J dropped 1 base, with 8 bases sitting between them. The CDR3 runs to 12 residues. Germline-derived CDR1 and CDR2 are DFQATT and SNEGSKA (reference sequence). CDR3 sequence: CSAVGSQETQYF. The CDR3 DNA reads TGCAGTGCTGTGGGGTCCCAAGAGACCCAGTACTTC.

The chain uses TRBV3-1 and TRBJ2-3; TRBD2 might be the D (5 bases). Germline-derived CDR1 and CDR2 are LGHDT and YNNKEL (reference sequence). The V end lost 1 base, the J end lost 6 bases, and 14 bases lay between the germline ends. The CDR3 sequence is 15 residues long. CDR3 sequence: CASSQVRLAYDTQYF. In DNA, the CDR3 is TGTGCCAGCAGCCAAGTTAGGCTAGCTTACGATACGCAGTATTTT.

The chain employs TRBV20-1 and TRBJ1-2; the match to TRBD1 covers 10 bases. The CDR3 has 19 amino acids. V lost 4 bases, J lost 7 bases, and 24 bases stayed unmatched. Germline loops: CDR1 DFQATT, CDR2 SNEGSKA (reference sequence). The chain's CDR3 is CSATPKGSKGQGLTFGYTF. The DNA of the CDR3 is TGCAGTGCTACACCCAAGGGTTCGAAGGGACAGGGGTTAACTTTTGGCTACACCTTC.

V usage is TRBV2 and J usage is TRBJ1-2; D call uncertain. The germline V gene has CDR1 SNHLY and CDR2 FYNNEI. V shed 4 bases and J shed 1 base, with 4 bases lying between them. CDR3 length: 12 residues. The CDR3 region is CASSVNNYGYTF. The CDR3 region has the DNA TGTGCCAGCAGTGTGAATAACTATGGCTACACCTTC.

This clonotype was recorded a few times. The chain is built from TRBV7-8 and TRBJ2-7; TRBD2 might be the D (6 bases). CDR3 length equals 15 residues. In germline, CDR1 is SGHVS, CDR2 FQNEAQ. V was pared by 5 bases and J by 0 bases, with 14 bases between. The CDR3 is CASSRDFPNSYEQYF. The CDR3 DNA is TGTGCCAGCAGCCGGGACTTCCCGAACTCCTACGAGCAGTACTTC.

In its sample, this clonotype was seen a few times. The chain links TRBV7-9 to TRBJ1-2, with 9 positions matching TRBD1. The length of the CDR3 is 14 residues. From germline, CDR1 is SEHNR and CDR2 FQNEAQ (reference sequence). The ends lost 4 bases at V and 8 bases at J; junction bases unmatched: 8. This chain's CDR3 is CASSSWTGAIGYTF. CDR3 nucleotide sequence: TGTGCCAGCAGCTCTTGGACAGGGGCGATAGGCTACACCTTC.

This clonotype was seen a few times. The chain couples TRBV6-4 to TRBJ2-3; 7 bases match TRBD1. V lost 6 bases and J lost 4; bases outside the gene matches: 16. CDR3 size: 17 residues. Germline values: CDR1 MRHNA, CDR2 SNTAGT. The CDR3 DNA reads as TGTGCCAGCAGCCGGCAAGGGGGACAGAAACGTCCAGATACGCAGTATTTT. It yields the protein CASSRQGGQKRPDTQYF.

This clonotype was seen a few times. V is TRBV6-5 and J is TRBJ1-2; possible D gene TRBD1, 5 bases. The V and J ends lost 8 bases and 1 base respectively, with 11 bases between them. The CDR3 contains 13 residues. Germline-derived CDR1 and CDR2 are MNHEY and SVGAGI. In nucleotides, the CDR3 is TGTGCCAGCTACCGGGACGTTAACTATGGCTACACCTTC. It translates to CASYRDVNYGYTF.